The 5 T cell receptor beta chains given below trace back to one sample, sequenced in a study of cytomegalovirus exposure and HLA in healthy donors. A multiplex PCR was run with 60 Vbeta primers and 13 Jbeta primers. Repertoires were generated with immunoSEQ multiplex PCR, while TCRdb's copy carries only in-frame clones and drops some. This sample has 150,000 to 200,000 clones, with roughly 85% found just once. Sequences were obtained from PBMCs. These receptors were obtained from a woman between 50 and 59 years old in good health and CMV-seronegative.

The CDR3 protein is CASSLAGGSYNEQFF. In nucleotides, the CDR3 is TGTGCCAGTAGCCTAGCGGGAGGCTCCTACAATGAGCAGTTCTTC. The V gene is TRBV19, the J gene TRBJ2-1, with TRBD2 identical over 11 bases. The CDR3 sequence is 15 residues long. V shed 6 bases, J shed 0 bases, and the junction held 1 base outside the gene matches. The germline gives CDR1 LNHDA, CDR2 SQIVND (reference sequence). Looking up the rest from reference TRBV19 and TRBJ2-1 gives the full variable domain: DGGITQSPKYLFRKEGQNVTLSCEQNLNHDAMYWYRQDPGQGLRLIYYSQIVNDFQKGDIAEGYSVSREKKESFPLTVTSAQKNPTAFYLCASSLAGGSYNEQFFGPGTRLTVL.

This rearrangement joins TRBV28 to TRBJ1-4; D call uncertain. Per germline, CDR1 MDHEN and CDR2 SYDVKM. Trimming pared 3 bases from V and 0 bases from J, leaving 8 bases between. The CDR3 consists of 15 residues. The CDR3 protein is CASSFHSTTNEKLFF. CDR3 bases: TGTGCCAGCAGTTTCCACAGCACAACTAATGAAAAACTGTTTTTT.

V is TRBV27 and J is TRBJ1-1, with D maybe TRBD1 (5 bases). The CDR3 totals 13 residues. Per the germline V gene, CDR1 is MNHEY and CDR2 is SMNVEV (reference sequence). V was shortened by 3 bases and J by 4 bases, with 9 bases between the two germline ends. For the CDR3, the DNA is TGTGCCAGCAGTTTTTCAGGGCGCACTGAAGCTTTCTTT. It codes for CASSFSGRTEAFF.

V is TRBV29-1 and J is TRBJ1-2; TRBD1 is a possible D gene (6 bases). Germline loops: CDR1 SQVTM, CDR2 ANQGSEA. The CDR3 loop spans 13 amino acids. Trimming removed 6 bases at V and 4 bases at J, with 15 bases between. CDR3 sequence reads: CSVTRQAGYGYTF. As DNA, the CDR3 is TGCAGCGTCACCAGACAGGCGGGCTATGGCTACACCTTC.

V and J are TRBV7-8 and TRBJ2-1; possibly TRBD2 for D (5 bases). The CDR3 sequence is 14 residues long. V was shortened by 5 bases and J by 8 bases, with 16 bases between the two germline ends. Germline V gene data show CDR1 as SGHVS and CDR2 as FQNEAQ. DNA for the CDR3: TGTGCCAGCAGCCCGGGGAGATCGGTCCATGAGCAGTTCTTC. The encoded protein is CASSPGRSVHEQFF. Full variable domain (outside the CDR3, taken from reference TRBV7-8 and TRBJ2-1): GAGVSQSPRYKVAKRGQDVALRCDPISGHVSLFWYQQALGQGPEFLTYFQNEAQLDKSGLPSDRFFAERPEGSVSTLKIQRTQQEDSAVYLCASSPGRSVHEQFFGPGTRLTVL.